This T cell receptor (beta chain) was identified in a study of patients and donors after allogeneic stem cell transplantation. In this sample, this clonotype turned up a few times. The V segment lost 5 bases and the J segment 0 bases; nucleotides outside the gene matches: 12. CDR1 and CDR2 from the germline V gene are LNHDA and SQIVND (reference sequence). The CDR3 consists of 17 residues. Using its own MiXCR run on the RT-PCR reads, TCRdb lists one record per CDR3 protein. The sample lists roughly 250,000 distinct CDR3 sequences, about 14% seen once, with about 9.9% in the top ten. The receptor comes from a human donor who was either an allogeneic HSCT recipient or a stem cell or donor lymphocyte infusion donor (not recorded which). It is not recorded whose cells these are; they may come from a transplant donor. The gene calls are TRBV19 and TRBJ2-5; the match to TRBD1 covers 7 bases. The sequencing sample was made of blood, either unsorted or a sorted T cell fraction (not recorded which). In nucleotides, the CDR3 is TGTGCCAGTAGTCCTCCAGGGGGACCTAGCTACCAAGAGACCCAGTACTTC. This codes for CASSPPGGPSYQETQYF.